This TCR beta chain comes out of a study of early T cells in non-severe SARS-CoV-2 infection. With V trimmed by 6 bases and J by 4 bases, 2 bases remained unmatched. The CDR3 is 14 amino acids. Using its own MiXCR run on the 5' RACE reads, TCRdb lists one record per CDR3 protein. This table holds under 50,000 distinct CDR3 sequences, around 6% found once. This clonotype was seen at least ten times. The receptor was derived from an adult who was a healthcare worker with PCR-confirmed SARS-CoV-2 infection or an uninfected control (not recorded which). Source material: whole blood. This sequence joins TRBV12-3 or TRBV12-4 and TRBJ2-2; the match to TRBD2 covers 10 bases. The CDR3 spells CASRLAGATGELFF. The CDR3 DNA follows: TGTGCCAGCAGGCTAGCGGGAGCCACCGGGGAGCTGTTTTTT.